Below, 18 T cell receptor beta chains from the same sample are listed, as sequenced in a study of blood T cell repertoires in COVID-19. Method: immunoSEQ multiplex PCR; TCRdb's copy keeps in-frame clones and lacks some. This sample has approximately 450,000 clones, with roughly 87% found just once. Sequenced material: PBMCs or T cells enriched from blood (not recorded which). The receptors here all came from a woman aged 18-35 years with acute COVID-19.

This rearrangement joins TRBV4-3 to TRBJ2-5; 8 bases fit TRBD1. The CDR3 runs 14 residues. The ends lost 1 base at V and 9 bases at J; junction bases unmatched: 7. Germline CDR1 and CDR2: LGHNA and YSLEER. CDR3 in amino acids: CASSQVRTGTAQYF. CDR3 DNA sequence: TGCGCCAGCAGCCAAGTCCGGACAGGGACGGCCCAGTACTTC.

V and J are TRBV5-5 and TRBJ1-4, with D possibly TRBD1 on 5 matching bases. CDR1 is SGHKS, CDR2 YYEKEE, per germline (reference sequence). This CDR3 spans 17 amino acids. Trimming stripped 4 bases from V and 9 bases from J, with 25 bases between. CDR3 in amino acids: CASSNLWEGRSPQKLFF. The DNA for the CDR3 is TGTGCCAGCAGCAACCTTTGGGAGGGACGCTCTCCCCAAAAACTGTTTTTT. Together with reference TRBV5-5 and TRBJ1-4, the CDR3 gives the full variable domain: DAGVTQSPTHLIKTRGQQVTLRCSPISGHKSVSWYQQVLGQGPQFIFQYYEKEERGRGNFPDRFSARQFPNYSSELNVNALLLGDSALYLCASSNLWEGRSPQKLFFGSGTQLSVL.

V and J are TRBV19 and TRBJ2-2; 8 bases fit TRBD1. The CDR3 has 15 amino acids. Germline V gene data show CDR1 as LNHDA and CDR2 as SQIVND (reference sequence). The V and J ends lost 4 bases and 2 bases, in that order; junction bases with no gene match: 3. CDR3 DNA: TGTGCCAGTAGTAGGACAGGGTACAACACCGGGGAGCTGTTTTTT. It specifies CASSRTGYNTGELFF.

The chain employs TRBV7-2 and TRBJ2-1, with 10 bases aligning to TRBD2. Germline V gene data show CDR1 as SGHTA and CDR2 as FQGNSA. The CDR3 contains 13 residues. CDR3 DNA: TGTGGATCTAGCGGGAGCTCCTACAATGAGCAGTTCTTC. Translating gives CGSSGSSYNEQFF.

The genes are TRBV19 and TRBJ1-2; D is perhaps TRBD1 (5 bases). The germline V gene encodes CDR1 LNHDA and CDR2 SQIVND (reference sequence). The CDR3 is made up of 15 amino acids. Trimming took off 6 bases at V and 4 bases at J, with 18 bases between the two ends. For the CDR3, the DNA is TGTGCCAGTAGCCCCCAGGGTAGCCCACTCTATGGCTACACCTTC. This sequence encodes CASSPQGSPLYGYTF.

Only one count was recorded for this clone. The chain is built from TRBV19 and TRBJ1-1; D call uncertain. Germline V gene sequence: CDR1 LNHDA, CDR2 SQIVND (reference sequence). The CDR3 covers 13 residues. The V end was cut by 6 bases, the J end by 0 bases, with 8 bases between. DNA of the CDR3: TGTGCCAGTAGAGTCACGGTGAACACTGAAGCTTTCTTT. Translated: CASRVTVNTEAFF.

A note on this clone: The same CDR3 also results from other DNA sequences found in this sample. The chain links TRBV28 to TRBJ2-7; the match to TRBD1 covers 7 bases. In germline, CDR1 is MDHEN, CDR2 SYDVKM. The CDR3 covers 11 residues. With 6 bases clipped from V and 4 bases from J, the junction kept 0 bases outside the gene matches. Written as DNA, the CDR3 is TGTGCCAGCAGGGGACAGTACGAGCAGTACTTC. Residues: CASRGQYEQYF.

This chain uses TRBV4-1 with TRBJ1-4; 7 bases agree with TRBD1. V lost 4 bases and J lost 12; bases outside the gene matches: 5. Per germline, CDR1 MGHRA and CDR2 YSYEKL. The CDR3 runs to 12 residues. CDR3: CASSRRQGELFF. The CDR3 bases are TGCGCCAGCAGCCGCCGACAGGGTGAACTGTTTTTT.

The rearrangement links TRBV9 to TRBJ1-5; 9 nucleotides line up with TRBD1. This CDR3 contains 16 residues. Germline assignment: CDR1 SGDLS and CDR2 YYNGEE. J was trimmed by 0 bases and V by 4 bases; bases with no gene match: 5. The CDR3 bases are TGTGCCAGCAGCCCGGGGACAGGGAGTAGCAATCAGCCCCAGCATTTT. Translating it yields CASSPGTGSSNQPQHF.

This clone was observed a handful of times. The J gene is TRBJ2-1, the V gene TRBV12-5; 9 bases match TRBD2. With 3 bases clipped from V and 6 bases from J, the junction kept 9 bases outside the gene matches. Germline V gives CDR1 LGHNT, CDR2 FRNRAP. This CDR3 spans 16 amino acids. The CDR3 here is CASGFSAGGRANEQFF. As DNA, the CDR3 is TGTGCTAGTGGTTTTTCGGCGGGCGGGAGGGCCAATGAGCAGTTCTTC.

CDR3 protein: CASRLTSGNEQFF. As DNA, the CDR3 is TGTGCCAGCAGATTGACTAGCGGCAATGAGCAGTTCTTC. The rearrangement joins TRBV6-5 to TRBJ2-1, with TRBD2 matching over 9 bases. V lost 6 bases, J lost 6 bases, and 3 bases stayed unmatched. Germline CDR1 reads MNHEY; CDR2 reads SVGAGI. The length of the CDR3 is 13 residues.

A few counts support this clone. The CDR3 reads CASSFSGNSNQPQHF. The CDR3 DNA sequence: TGTGCCAGCAGCTTTTCAGGGAATAGCAATCAGCCCCAGCATTTT. The chain recombines TRBV7-8 with TRBJ1-5; a weak D match, TRBD1 (5 bases). Germline loops: CDR1 SGHVS, CDR2 FQNEAQ. With 3 bases removed from V and 0 bases from J, the gap between germline ends came to 9 bases. The CDR3 length is 15 residues.

The rearrangement links TRBV10-2 to TRBJ1-4; D not certain. CDR1 is WSHSY and CDR2 is SAAADI in the germline V gene. Trimming removed 0 bases at V and 10 bases at J, with 12 bases between. The length of the CDR3 is 14 residues. DNA of the CDR3: TGCGCCAGCAGTGAGTCCTGGGAAGGAGGAAAACTGTTTTTT. Translation: CASSESWEGGKLFF.

This sequence joins TRBV6-4 and TRBJ2-3; 8 positions agree with TRBD1. The CDR3 spans 16 residues. Germline-derived CDR1 and CDR2 are MRHNA and SNTAGT. The ends lost 0 bases at V and 4 bases at J; junction bases unmatched: 6. The CDR3 sequence: CASSDSVQGAPDTQYF. The CDR3 region has the DNA TGTGCCAGCAGTGACTCGGTTCAGGGGGCCCCAGATACGCAGTATTTT.

A note on this clone: Relative to the germline gene, one junction end is altered; a read error may explain this. The rearrangement links TRBV7-7 to TRBJ2-3; TRBD2 matches 8 bases. The CDR3 runs 14 residues. Germline CDR1 and CDR2: SSHAT and FNYEAQ (reference sequence). This CDR3 reads CASSLDGGADTQYF. The DNA of the CDR3 is TGTGCTAGCAGCTTAGACGGGGGGGCCGATACGCAGTATTTT.

This chain links TRBV6-6 with TRBJ2-2; D is uncertain. The germline gives CDR1 MNHNY, CDR2 SVGAGI (reference sequence). CDR3 length equals 13 residues. Deletions cut 7 bases from V and 0 bases from J, with 6 bases between. The CDR3 spells CASTQANTGELFF. In DNA, the CDR3 is TGTGCCAGCACTCAGGCGAACACCGGGGAGCTGTTTTTT.

The V call is TRBV7-2, the J call TRBJ2-1, with D perhaps matching TRBD1 (5 bases). The V and J ends lost 2 bases and 5 bases respectively, with 13 bases between them. The CDR3 sequence is 15 residues long. The germline gives CDR1 SGHTA, CDR2 FQGNSA. CDR3 nucleotides: TGTGCCAGCAGCTTATCCGGACAAAGGAACAATGAGCAGTTCTTC. Protein: CASSLSGQRNNEQFF.

The V gene is TRBV27, the J gene TRBJ2-1; 7 bases line up with TRBD2. The CDR3 is 17 residues long. J gave up 5 bases and V 5 bases, and 15 bases lay outside the gene matches. The germline CDR1 and CDR2 sequences are MNHEY and SMNVEV (reference sequence). The CDR3 DNA reads TGTGCCAGCAGTCCTCCGCGGTTTAGCGGGCTCGACAATGAGCAGTTCTTC. Its protein is CASSPPRFSGLDNEQFF.